The next 23 T cell receptor beta chains were all read from a single sample in a study of T cell responses to AZD1222 COVID-19 vaccine. Some clones are missing from TCRdb's copy, which holds only in-frame ones; the method was immunoSEQ multiplex PCR. This table holds about 140,000 clones, roughly 90% found once. Material: peripheral blood, obtained on day 0 of AZD1222 vaccination. These receptors were collected from an adult in good health.

This clone has a single count. The chain's CDR3 is CASSQTLATGELFF. The CDR3 coding sequence is TGTGCCAGCAGCCAGACACTAGCTACCGGGGAGCTGTTTTTT. V and J are TRBV7-2 and TRBJ2-2, with a weak D call TRBD2 (6 bases). V was shortened by 5 bases and J by 5 bases, with 12 bases between the two germline ends. The CDR3 extends over 14 amino acids. Per germline, CDR1 SGHTA and CDR2 FQGNSA. Looking up the rest from reference TRBV7-2 and TRBJ2-2 gives the full variable domain: GAGVSQSPSNKVTEKGKDVELRCDPISGHTALYWYRQSLGQGLEFLIYFQGNSAPDKSGLPSDRFSAERTGGSVSTLTIQRTQQEDSAVYLCASSQTLATGELFFGEGSRLTVL.

This clone occurred once. The chain combines TRBV5-1 with TRBJ2-1; the match to TRBD2 covers 10 bases. J gave up 6 bases and V 4 bases, and 13 bases lay outside the gene matches. This CDR3 region has 17 residues. CDR1 and CDR2 from the germline V gene are SGHRS and YFSETQ. The CDR3 here is CASSPDASGSRSNEQFF. The CDR3 DNA reads as TGCGCCAGCAGCCCTGACGCTAGCGGGAGCAGAAGCAATGAGCAGTTCTTC.

The CDR3 bases are TGTGCCAGCAGTGGTCTGGCGGGAGTCTCCTACAATGAGCAGTTCTTC. Translating gives CASSGLAGVSYNEQFF. This chain joins TRBV25-1 and TRBJ2-1; TRBD2 matches at 7 bases. CDR3 length: 16 amino acids. Germline lookup yields CDR1 MGHDK and CDR2 SYGVNS. After removal of 4 bases from V and 0 bases from J, the junction contained 6 bases not matched to a gene.

The rearrangement uses TRBV7-3 and TRBJ1-4; no reliable D call. The germline V gene has CDR1 SGHTA and CDR2 FQGTGA. CDR3 length equals 15 residues. V dropped 5 bases and J dropped 0 bases, with 10 bases sitting between them. The DNA of the CDR3 is TGTGCCAGCAGCCTGGGCCGTGCAACTAATGAAAAACTGTTTTTT. This codes for CASSLGRATNEKLFF.

The chain joins TRBV7-8 to TRBJ1-1, with D maybe TRBD1 (5 bases). CDR3 length: 13 residues. V was pared by 5 bases and J by 5 bases, with 12 bases between. In germline, CDR1 is SGHVS, CDR2 FQNEAQ. CDR3 coding DNA: TGTGCCAGCAGCACCGAGAGGGGTACTGAAGCTTTCTTT. Translation: CASSTERGTEAFF. Combining the CDR3 with reference TRBV7-8 and TRBJ1-1 gives the whole variable domain GAGVSQSPRYKVAKRGQDVALRCDPISGHVSLFWYQQALGQGPEFLTYFQNEAQLDKSGLPSDRFFAERPEGSVSTLKIQRTQQEDSAVYLCASSTERGTEAFFGQGTRLTVV.

The chain combines TRBV4-2 with TRBJ2-1; D unresolved. Trimming removed 1 base from V and 0 bases from J, with 10 bases in between. The CDR3 is 16 amino acids. Germline values: CDR1 LGHNA, CDR2 YNFKEQ. The CDR3 spells CASSQVSQSSYNEQFF. CDR3 coding DNA: TGTGCCAGCAGCCAAGTCTCCCAGAGCTCCTACAATGAGCAGTTCTTC.

V usage is TRBV11-3 and J usage is TRBJ2-2; no clear D gene. The CDR3 extends over 13 amino acids. Deletions cut 1 base from V and 9 bases from J, with 9 bases between. CDR1 is SGHNT, CDR2 YENEEA, per germline. Here the CDR3 reads CASSLGFQRELFF. CDR3 bases: TGTGCCAGCAGCTTAGGCTTCCAGCGGGAGCTGTTTTTT.

This clone was counted a single time. V and J are TRBV5-1 and TRBJ1-2, with D maybe TRBD1 (5 bases). Germline loops: CDR1 SGHRS, CDR2 YFSETQ. V shed 0 bases and J shed 5 bases, with 14 bases lying between them. The CDR3 length is 15 residues. In DNA form, the CDR3 reads TGCGCCAGCAGCTTGGAGGCAGGGAGAGGGTATGGCTACACCTTC. Its protein is CASSLEAGRGYGYTF.

This chain uses TRBV25-1 with TRBJ1-1, with D perhaps matching TRBD1 (5 bases). V lost 5 bases, J lost 7 bases, and 20 bases lay in between. The germline V gene has CDR1 MGHDK and CDR2 SYGVNS. The CDR3 has 15 amino acids. The CDR3 spells CASSRGTGRKSEAFF. For the CDR3, the DNA is TGTGCCAGCAGTCGAGGTACGGGACGAAAGAGTGAAGCTTTCTTT.

The rearrangement joins TRBV7-3 to TRBJ2-2; 9 bases align to TRBD2. There are 17 residues in the CDR3. With 5 bases clipped from V and 1 base from J, the junction kept 8 bases outside the gene matches. Germline V gene lookup returns CDR1 SGHTA and CDR2 FQGTGA. The CDR3 DNA is TGTGCCAGCAGCCCCGACCCTAGCGGGATGAACACCGGGGAGCTGTTTTTT. The encoded protein is CASSPDPSGMNTGELFF.

The chain couples TRBV7-2 to TRBJ1-1, with 8 bases aligning to TRBD1. The CDR3 totals 14 residues. Germline V gives CDR1 SGHTA, CDR2 FQGNSA. The V segment lost 5 bases and the J segment 4 bases; nucleotides outside the gene matches: 6. The chain's CDR3 is CASSAGGLGTEAFF. In DNA, the CDR3 is TGTGCCAGCAGCGCAGGGGGCTTAGGCACTGAAGCTTTCTTT.

The V and J genes are TRBV28 and TRBJ2-1; 10 nucleotides agree with TRBD2. Germline loops: CDR1 MDHEN, CDR2 SYDVKM. The V and J ends lost 10 bases and 3 bases, in that order; junction bases with no gene match: 6. The CDR3 length is 14 residues. The CDR3 sequence is CATVGTSVYNEQFF. The DNA for the CDR3 is TGTGCCACCGTAGGGACTAGCGTCTACAATGAGCAGTTCTTC. Complete variable domain (other parts from reference TRBV28 and TRBJ2-1): DVKVTQSSRYLVKRTGEKVFLECVQDMDHENMFWYRQDPGLGLRLIYFSYDVKMKEKGDIPEGYSVSREKKERFSLILESASTNQTSMYLCATVGTSVYNEQFFGPGTRLTVL.

The chain uses TRBV24-1 and TRBJ1-2; D uncertain. V was trimmed by 3 bases and J by 2 bases, leaving 9 bases between them. Germline V gene sequence: CDR1 KGHDR, CDR2 SFDVKD. The CDR3 length is 14 residues. Here the CDR3 DNA reads TGTGCCACCAGTGATACGACGGAAAACTATGGCTACACCTTC. It translates to CATSDTTENYGYTF.

The chain couples TRBV7-7 to TRBJ2-1; the D gene is possibly TRBD2 (6 bases). Germline CDR1 and CDR2: SSHAT and FNYEAQ (reference sequence). The V end was cut by 0 bases, the J end by 2 bases, with 8 bases between. The CDR3 spans 15 residues. CDR3 nucleotides: TGTGCCAGCAGCTTAGCTAGCGGACCCTACAATGAGCAGTTCTTC. It translates to CASSLASGPYNEQFF.

The genes are TRBV15 and TRBJ1-1; D might be TRBD1 (6 bases). V dropped 0 bases and J dropped 3 bases, with 17 bases sitting between them. The CDR3 consists of 17 residues. Germline V lookup: CDR1 LNHNV, CDR2 YYDKDF (reference sequence). The DNA of the CDR3 is TGTGCCACCAGCAGAGATGGGGACACAGCACGCTACACTGAAGCTTTCTTT. Translating gives CATSRDGDTARYTEAFF.

The chain combines TRBV29-1 with TRBJ1-4, with TRBD1 matching over 9 bases. V gave up 3 bases and J gave up 7 bases; unmatched junction bases: 6. Germline values: CDR1 SQVTM, CDR2 ANQGSEA. The CDR3 extends over 14 amino acids. CDR3 region: CSVETGQGAEKLFF. The CDR3 nucleotides read TGCAGCGTTGAGACGGGACAGGGCGCTGAAAAACTGTTTTTT.

This rearrangement joins TRBV7-8 to TRBJ1-2; no firm D call. Trimming removed 5 bases from V and 4 bases from J, with 17 bases in between. Germline CDR1 and CDR2: SGHVS and FQNEAQ. This CDR3 has 15 amino acids. This CDR3 is CASSPQEIFFYGYTF. CDR3 DNA: TGTGCCAGCAGCCCCCAGGAAATCTTCTTCTATGGCTACACCTTC.

This clone appeared a single time. This chain links TRBV15 with TRBJ2-3; TRBD2 is a possible D gene (6 bases). The ends were cut back, 6 bases at V and 0 bases at J, with 13 bases in the middle. This CDR3 is built from 15 residues. Per the germline V gene, CDR1 is LNHNV and CDR2 is YYDKDF (reference sequence). The CDR3 sequence: CATRGGSGSTDTQYF. CDR3 bases: TGTGCCACCAGGGGGGGTAGCGGTAGCACAGATACGCAGTATTTT.

The chain carries TRBV9 and TRBJ2-6; 8 bases agree with TRBD1. CDR1 is SGDLS, CDR2 YYNGEE, per germline. V shed 3 bases and J 1 base; nucleotides not matched to a gene: 9. The CDR3 length is 18 residues. The CDR3 loop is CASSENQGAGSGANVLTF. In DNA, the CDR3 is TGTGCCAGCAGCGAGAATCAGGGGGCTGGTTCTGGGGCCAACGTCCTGACTTTC.

The chain carries TRBV15 and TRBJ1-6; D is perhaps TRBD1 (5 bases). The CDR3 totals 14 residues. CDR1 and CDR2 from the germline V gene are LNHNV and YYDKDF (reference sequence). The germline V and J ends were trimmed by 3 bases and 7 bases, with 10 bases remaining between them. Written as DNA, the CDR3 is TGTGCCACCAGCAGGGGGCGGACCAATTCACCCCTCCACTTT. Translating it yields CATSRGRTNSPLHF.

The CDR3 loop reads CASTPRGLSNTEAFF. The CDR3 DNA follows: TGTGCCAGCACCCCAAGGGGGTTATCTAACACTGAAGCTTTCTTT. This sequence joins TRBV27 and TRBJ1-1, with TRBD1 as a possible D gene (6 bases). The CDR3 extends over 15 amino acids. CDR1 and CDR2 (germline): MNHEY, SMNVEV (reference sequence). V lost 7 bases to trimming and J lost 2 bases, with 17 bases between them.

The chain combines TRBV5-1 with TRBJ1-5; TRBD1 matches at 7 bases. Germline CDR1 SGHRS, CDR2 YFSETQ. This CDR3 comprises 15 residues. Unmatched junction bases numbered 5, after V lost 0 bases and J lost 5 bases. CDR3 sequence reads: CASSLDGQVDQPQHF. The CDR3 coding sequence is TGCGCCAGCAGCTTGGACGGACAGGTAGATCAGCCCCAGCATTTT.

The rearrangement uses TRBV6-4 and TRBJ1-2, with no clear D. This CDR3 comprises 16 residues. Germline V CDR1 and CDR2: MRHNA, SNTAGT. The V end was cut by 4 bases, the J end by 4 bases, with 19 bases between. The CDR3 region is CASSALIGEGSYGYTF. In DNA, the CDR3 is TGTGCCAGCAGTGCCCTAATTGGGGAAGGGTCCTATGGCTACACCTTC.